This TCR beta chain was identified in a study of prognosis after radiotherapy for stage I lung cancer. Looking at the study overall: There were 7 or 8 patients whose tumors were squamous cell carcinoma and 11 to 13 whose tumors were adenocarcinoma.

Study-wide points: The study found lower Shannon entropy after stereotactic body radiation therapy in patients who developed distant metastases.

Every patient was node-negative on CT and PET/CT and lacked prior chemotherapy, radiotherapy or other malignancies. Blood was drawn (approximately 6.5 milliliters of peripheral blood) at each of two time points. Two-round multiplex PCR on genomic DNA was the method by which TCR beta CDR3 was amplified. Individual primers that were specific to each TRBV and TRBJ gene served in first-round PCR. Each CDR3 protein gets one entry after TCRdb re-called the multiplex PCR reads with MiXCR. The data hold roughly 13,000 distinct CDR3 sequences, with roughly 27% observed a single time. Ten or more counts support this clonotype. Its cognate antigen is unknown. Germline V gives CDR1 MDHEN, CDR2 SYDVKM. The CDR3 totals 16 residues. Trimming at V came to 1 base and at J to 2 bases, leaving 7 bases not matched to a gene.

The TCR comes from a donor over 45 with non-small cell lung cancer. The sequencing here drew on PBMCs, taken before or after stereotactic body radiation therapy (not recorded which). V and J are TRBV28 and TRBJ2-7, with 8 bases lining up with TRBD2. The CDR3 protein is CASSLYGGGWAYEQYF. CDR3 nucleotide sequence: TGTGCCAGCAGTTTATACGGGGGGGGTTGGGCCTACGAGCAGTACTTC. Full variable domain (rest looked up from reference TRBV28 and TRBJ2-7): DVKVTQSSRYLVKRTGEKVFLECVQDMDHENMFWYRQDPGLGLRLIYFSYDVKMKEKGDIPEGYSVSREKKERFSLILESASTNQTSMYLCASSLYGGGWAYEQYFGPGTRLTVT.